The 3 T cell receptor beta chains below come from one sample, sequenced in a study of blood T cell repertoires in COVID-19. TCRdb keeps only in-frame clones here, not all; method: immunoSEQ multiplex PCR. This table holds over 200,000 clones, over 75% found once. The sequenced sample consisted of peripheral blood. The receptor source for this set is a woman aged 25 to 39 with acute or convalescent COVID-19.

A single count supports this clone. CDR3 sequence (DNA): TGTGCCAGTAGTAGCCCCAGGGGCAGACTGAACACTGAAGCTTTCTTT. It encodes CASSSPRGRLNTEAFF. V usage is TRBV19 and J usage is TRBJ1-1; a possible D gene is TRBD1 (6 bases). The CDR3 has 16 residues. Germline values: CDR1 LNHDA, CDR2 SQIVND (reference sequence). Trimming shortened V by 4 bases and J by 0 bases, and 15 bases separated the two germline ends.

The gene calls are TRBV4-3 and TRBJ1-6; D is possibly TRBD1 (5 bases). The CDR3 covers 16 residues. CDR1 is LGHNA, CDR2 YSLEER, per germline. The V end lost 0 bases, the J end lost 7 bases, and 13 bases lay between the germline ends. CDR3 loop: CASSQDLGLRNSPLHF. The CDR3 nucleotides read TGCGCCAGCAGCCAAGATCTGGGACTAAGGAATTCACCCCTCCACTTT.

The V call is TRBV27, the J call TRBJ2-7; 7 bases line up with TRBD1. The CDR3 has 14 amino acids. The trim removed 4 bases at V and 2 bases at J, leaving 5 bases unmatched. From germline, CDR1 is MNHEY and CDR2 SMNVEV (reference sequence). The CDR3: CASSSGTVAYEQYF. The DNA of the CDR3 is TGTGCCAGCAGTTCCGGGACAGTAGCCTACGAGCAGTACTTC.